The rows below give T cell receptor beta chains drawn from one sample of a study of cytomegalovirus exposure and HLA in healthy donors. The repertoire was sequenced with immunoSEQ multiplex PCR; TCRdb's copy has only in-frame clones and lacks some. Of 50,000 to 70,000 clones detected, less than 65% appear once; the ten largest clones hold about 3%. Sequencing was performed on PBMCs. Every receptor here comes from a man between 25 and 39 years old in good health and CMV-seronegative. CDR3s include the opening cysteine and the closing phenylalanine or tryptophan. The order of the fields is CDR3 DNA, CDR3 protein, D gene, J gene, clone size, V gene. D genes are given only for firm matches. Clone size is shown for a subset of rows, as once, few, many or a class of expanded clone.

TGCAGCGTTGAAGAAGGGGGGGCTGGTCAGCCCCAGCATTTT CSVEEGGAGQPQHF - TRBJ1-5 - TRBV29-1
TGCAGCGTAGGGACAGGGGTCTCTGGGGCCAACGTCCTGACTTTC CSVGTGVSGANVLTF TRBD1 TRBJ2-6 - TRBV29-1
TGTGCCAGCAGTCAGTACAGGGGGAGGGAGACCCAGTACTTC CASSQYRGRETQYF TRBD1 TRBJ2-5 - TRBV27
TGTGCCAGCCGGGTATGGAGAGCTAACTATGGCTACACCTTC CASRVWRANYGYTF - TRBJ1-2 few TRBV19
TGTGCCAGCAGCCTAGGACTAGCGGTCAATGAGCAGTTCTTC CASSLGLAVNEQFF TRBD2 TRBJ2-1 - TRBV27
TGTGCCAGCAGGGGGGCAGGCTACAACGAGCAGTACTTC CASRGAGYNEQYF - TRBJ2-7 - TRBV27
TGTGCCAGCAGCGTAGTCCCGACAGGGTACACTGAAGCTTTCTTT CASSVVPTGYTEAFF TRBD1 TRBJ1-1 - TRBV9
TGCAGCGTTGGGGGACAGGATCAGCCCCAGCATTTT CSVGGQDQPQHF TRBD1 TRBJ1-5 few TRBV29-1
TGTGCCAGCAGCTGGACTAGCGGGGGGTCGGAGACCCAGTACTTC CASSWTSGGSETQYF TRBD2 TRBJ2-5 few TRBV5-4
TGTGCCAGCAGTTCCATCAGCGGGGGGGGCAATGAGCAGTTCTTC CASSSISGGGNEQFF TRBD2 TRBJ2-1 - TRBV6-5
TGCGCCAGCGCGAAGACAGGGGGAGGGGAGACCCAGTACTTC CASAKTGGGETQYF TRBD1 TRBJ2-5 - TRBV5-1
TGTGCCTGGAGTGTAGTCGCGGGGGACACTGAAGCTTTCTTT CAWSVVAGDTEAFF - TRBJ1-1 few TRBV30
TGTGCCAGCAGTTACTCGGGGAGCGGGGCCACAGATACGCAGTATTTT CASSYSGSGATDTQYF TRBD2 TRBJ2-3 few TRBV6-5
TGCAGCGTTGCGGGGGGCCCCGTTGCCAAAAACATTCAGTACTTC CSVAGGPVAKNIQYF - TRBJ2-4 - TRBV29-1
TGTGCCAGCAGCTACGGGACAGAAGCTTTCTTT CASSYGTEAFF - TRBJ1-1 - TRBV5-5
TGTGCCATCAGTGATGGAGGAGAGACCCAGTACTTC CAISDGGETQYF - TRBJ2-5 few TRBV10-3
TGTGCCAGCAGTCCCGAGGGGGTCTATGGCTACACCTTC CASSPEGVYGYTF - TRBJ1-2 - TRBV27
TGTGCCAGTAGTACGGGCCAGGGAGGCCGGGGCTACACCTTC CASSTGQGGRGYTF - TRBJ1-2 - TRBV19
TGCAGCGTTGATCTTGAGGGGGCGTATGGAGCTTTCTTT CSVDLEGAYGAFF TRBD1 TRBJ1-1 - TRBV29-1
TGTGCCAGCAGCGCGCGGGTTATCACCGGGGAGCTGTTTTTT CASSARVITGELFF - TRBJ2-2 - TRBV9
TGTGCCAGCAGCTTAGCGGGACAGGGGCAAGTGAACACTGAAGCTTTCTTT CASSLAGQGQVNTEAFF TRBD1 TRBJ1-1 - TRBV11-2
TGTGCCAGCAGCTCCAACAGGGGGCCCTCCGGGTCACCCCTCCACTTT CASSSNRGPSGSPLHF TRBD1 TRBJ1-6 - TRBV7-9
TGCAGCGTCGGGAGGGACCAGAGCTCCTACGAGCAGTACTTC CSVGRDQSSYEQYF TRBD2 TRBJ2-7 - TRBV29-1